The 14 T cell receptor beta chains reported below all come from one sample, sequenced in a study of blood T cell repertoires in COVID-19. Sequencing was performed with immunoSEQ multiplex PCR; in TCRdb, only in-frame clones are kept and a portion is missing. The table has about 120,000 clones, 85% to 90% seen once; the top ten hold under 4.5%. Sequencing used peripheral blood. The receptor set was obtained from an older woman with COVID-19, enrolled during active disease.

V is TRBV5-4 and J is TRBJ1-4; a weak D match, TRBD1 (6 bases). The germline V gene encodes CDR1 SGHNT and CDR2 YYREEE (reference sequence). Trimming cost V 4 bases and J 7 bases, with 23 bases left between them. The CDR3 spans 17 residues. CDR3 nucleotides: TGTGCCAGCAGCCGGGGGACAATAGGGAGGGGAGGTGAAAAACTGTTTTTT. Its translation: CASSRGTIGRGGEKLFF.

This chain joins TRBV7-2 and TRBJ2-7; TRBD2 matches at 11 bases. Germline CDR1 SGHTA, CDR2 FQGNSA. The V and J ends lost 5 bases and 6 bases, in that order; junction bases with no gene match: 9. CDR3 length: 15 amino acids. The CDR3 spells CASSIDSGGAGEQYF. The CDR3 DNA reads TGTGCCAGCAGCATTGATAGCGGGGGGGCAGGCGAGCAGTACTTC. The entire variable domain, with the rest obtained from reference TRBV7-2 and TRBJ2-7, is as follows: GAGVSQSPSNKVTEKGKDVELRCDPISGHTALYWYRQSLGQGLEFLIYFQGNSAPDKSGLPSDRFSAERTGGSVSTLTIQRTQQEDSAVYLCASSIDSGGAGEQYFGPGTRLTVT.

CDR3 protein: CASSESGTGLTGELFF. The CDR3 DNA reads TGTGCCAGCAGTGAATCCGGGACAGGGTTAACCGGGGAGCTGTTTTTT. The genes are TRBV25-1 and TRBJ2-2, with 9 bases matching TRBD1. Germline lookup yields CDR1 MGHDK and CDR2 SYGVNS. With V trimmed by 1 base and J by 5 bases, 5 bases remained unmatched. The CDR3 totals 16 residues.

This clone was recorded once. V usage is TRBV6-1 and J usage is TRBJ1-1; no definite D call. In germline, CDR1 is MNHNS, CDR2 SASEGT. CDR3 length: 14 amino acids. Trimming left V 3 bases short and J 0 bases short, with 8 bases between. The CDR3 coding sequence is TGTGCCAGCAGTGAGTGGAGAATGAACACTGAAGCTTTCTTT. Protein: CASSEWRMNTEAFF.

This clone has only one observation. The chain carries TRBV10-3 and TRBJ2-6; 9 bases line up with TRBD1. Losses at the gene ends were 3 bases for V and 1 base for J; bases not matched to a gene: 1. CDR3 length equals 16 residues. CDR1 and CDR2 from the germline V gene are ENHRY and SYGVKD. The CDR3 reads CAISDGTGSGANVLTF. The CDR3 DNA reads as TGTGCCATCAGTGACGGGACAGGGTCTGGGGCCAACGTCCTGACTTTC.

J is TRBJ1-2 and V is TRBV19; 10 bases map to TRBD1. Germline CDR1 and CDR2: LNHDA and SQIVND (reference sequence). The V gene end was trimmed by 5 bases and the J gene end by 5 bases; junction bases not matched to a gene: 5. There are 14 residues in the CDR3. The CDR3, as DNA: TGTGCCAGTAGTCCTCGGACAGGGGGGTATGGCTACACCTTC. Its translation is CASSPRTGGYGYTF.

The rearrangement links TRBV19 to TRBJ2-3; 7 bases agree with TRBD1. The V and J ends lost 4 bases and 2 bases, in that order; junction bases with no gene match: 6. Germline CDR1 is LNHDA and CDR2 is SQIVND (reference sequence). The CDR3 loop spans 15 amino acids. CDR3 protein: CASSRGDRNTDTQYF. CDR3 in DNA: TGTGCCAGTAGTAGAGGGGACAGAAACACAGATACGCAGTATTTT.

The J gene is TRBJ2-3, the V gene TRBV4-3; the D gene is possibly TRBD1 (7 bases). Germline lookup yields CDR1 LGHNA and CDR2 YSLEER. The CDR3 spans 16 residues. V gave up 0 bases and J gave up 6 bases, with 16 bases separating them. The DNA of the CDR3 is TGCGCCAGCAGCCAAGATCGTTTACAGGGGAGGGATACGCAGTATTTT. It yields the protein CASSQDRLQGRDTQYF.

V is TRBV27 and J is TRBJ2-7; 10 nucleotides agree with TRBD1. This CDR3 has 14 residues. Germline CDR1 is MNHEY and CDR2 is SMNVEV (reference sequence). V lost 6 bases and J lost 6; bases outside the gene matches: 8. CDR3 sequence: CASRMTGGPGEQYF. The CDR3, as DNA: TGTGCCAGCAGAATGACAGGGGGCCCCGGCGAGCAGTACTTC.

This chain uses TRBV5-1 with TRBJ1-3; 10 bases are a match to TRBD1. Trimming took 4 bases from V and 6 from J; bases not matched to a gene: 16. This CDR3 is 18 amino acids long. Germline-derived CDR1 and CDR2 are SGHRS and YFSETQ. CDR3 residues: CASSLKPGQGPLLNTIYF. In nucleotides, the CDR3 is TGCGCCAGCAGCCTAAAGCCGGGACAGGGGCCCCTATTAAACACCATATATTTT.

The chain combines TRBV5-4 with TRBJ1-2; 11 bases align to TRBD1. The J segment lost 7 bases and the V segment lost 4 bases, leaving 9 bases of the junction unmatched. The CDR3 length is 15 residues. Germline V gives CDR1 SGHNT, CDR2 YYREEE (reference sequence). As DNA, the CDR3 is TGTGCCAGCAGCCCCGGGGACAGGGGGAGTCTTGGCTACACCTTC. Protein sequence: CASSPGDRGSLGYTF. Based on the CDR3 plus reference TRBV5-4 and TRBJ1-2, the full variable domain is ETGVTQSPTHLIKTRGQQVTLRCSSQSGHNTVSWYQQALGQGPQFIFQYYREEENGRGNFPPRFSGLQFPNYSSELNVNALELDDSALYLCASSPGDRGSLGYTFGSGTRLTVV.

The genes are TRBV6-2 or TRBV6-3 and TRBJ2-5; D is unresolved. The CDR3 totals 13 residues. Germline values: CDR1 MNHEY, CDR2 SVGEGT. Trimming shortened V by 2 bases and J by 3 bases, and 7 bases separated the two germline ends. CDR3 coding DNA: TGTGCCAGCAGTTACAACAGAAAAGAGACCCAGTACTTC. Translated: CASSYNRKETQYF.

The chain joins TRBV6-2 or TRBV6-3 to TRBJ2-5, with 9 bases aligning to TRBD1. This CDR3 has 15 amino acids. V shed 0 bases, J shed 5 bases, and the junction held 4 bases outside the gene matches. Germline V gene data show CDR1 as MNHEY and CDR2 as SVGEGT. The chain's CDR3 is CASSYSDRGGETQYF. Written as DNA, the CDR3 is TGTGCCAGCAGTTACTCGGACAGGGGAGGGGAGACCCAGTACTTC.

The chain recombines TRBV11-2 with TRBJ2-7, with 7 bases fitting TRBD2. Losses at the gene ends were 3 bases for V and 2 bases for J; bases not matched to a gene: 7. Germline V gene data show CDR1 as SGHAT and CDR2 as FQNNGV. This CDR3 has 15 amino acids. CDR3 residues: CASSLRGGEPYEQYF. CDR3 sequence (DNA): TGTGCCAGCAGCTTGCGGGGAGGGGAGCCCTACGAGCAGTACTTC.